A selection of T cell receptor beta chains follows, all from one sample in a study of identical twins. TCRdb recomputed calls from the 5' RACE reads with MiXCR, one row per CDR3 protein. Here the sample spans roughly 1.6 million distinct CDR3 sequences, roughly 35% being singletons. The source material was cord blood. Source of these receptors: a newborn girl in good health. Both conserved end residues are part of each CDR3. A D gene is named only where the DNA matches it firmly. The size field is filled for only some rows; it gives once, few, many or a size class.

clone size,D gene,V gene,J gene,CDR3 DNA,CDR3 protein
few,NA,TRBV27,TRBJ1-4,TGTGCCAGCAGTTTACTCGGGCCTAAGAATGAAAAACTGTTTTTT,CASSLLGPKNEKLFF
NA,NA,TRBV20-1,TRBJ2-7,TGCAGTCTCCCTAAAATGAGGGGTCCCCTCTACGAGCAGTACTTC,CSLPKMRGPLYEQYF
few,NA,TRBV7-4,TRBJ1-1,TGTGCCAGCAGCCCGAGGGGGACCTCTGAAGCTTTCTTT,CASSPRGTSEAFF
few,TRBD1,TRBV11-2,TRBJ2-7,TGTGCCAGCAGCTTCCGAGGTCTAGGACAGGGGTCCTACGAGCAGTACTTC,CASSFRGLGQGSYEQYF
many,NA,TRBV18,TRBJ2-5,TGTGCCAGCTCACCGGAGGAGACCCAGTACTTC,CASSPEETQYF
NA,NA,TRBV11-2,TRBJ1-2,TGTGCCAGCAGCTTAGTGTCCAGGGTTGTAGGCTACACCTTC,CASSLVSRVVGYTF
NA,NA,TRBV7-6,TRBJ1-6,TGTGCCAGCAGCTTAGACCTGCCAGGGGTCTATAATTCACCCCTCCACTTT,CASSLDLPGVYNSPLHF
once,TRBD2,TRBV5-1,TRBJ2-1,TGCGCCAGCAGCTTATTAGCGGGTCCTGAGGGGGAGCAGTTCTTC,CASSLLAGPEGEQFF
NA,TRBD2,TRBV6-5,TRBJ2-3,TGTGCCAGCAGTACGCGACTAGCGGTCTACCCGCGGGATACGCAGTATTTT,CASSTRLAVYPRDTQYF
NA,NA,TRBV2,TRBJ2-5,TGTGCCAGAATGGATGTCAGGCGTTCCTACAATGAGCAGTACTTC,CARMDVRRSYNEQYF
few,NA,TRBV5-1,TRBJ1-4,TGCGCCAGCAGCTTGTCGGAGGGGAAGGAAAAACTGTTTTTT,CASSLSEGKEKLFF
NA,NA,TRBV6-5,TRBJ2-7,TGTGCCAGCAGTTACCCGGACAGACCCCAACTTTGTTTTGTATACGAGCAGTACTTC,CASSYPDRPQLCFVYEQYF
NA,TRBD2,TRBV20-1,TRBJ2-3,TGCAGTGCTAGAGATTCCAGCGGGAACCCAGATACGCAGTATTTT,CSARDSSGNPDTQYF
NA,TRBD2,TRBV20-1,TRBJ2-7,TGCAGTGCTAGAGAGGACGTCAGCGGGATAGGCGAGCAGTACTTC,CSAREDVSGIGEQYF
NA,TRBD1,TRBV15,TRBJ2-3,TGTGCCACCAGGCGCCAGGGGGCAGATACGCAGTATTTT,CATRRQGADTQYF
NA,NA,TRBV12-3/TRBV12-4,TRBJ1-2,TGTGCCAGCAGTTTATCGAGAGGGGTTAACTATGGCTACACCTTC,CASSLSRGVNYGYTF
few,NA,TRBV28,TRBJ1-1,TGTGCCAGCAGTTTAAGGGGGGTTGGCGAAGCTTTCTTT,CASSLRGVGEAFF
few,NA,TRBV2,TRBJ2-2,TGTGCCAGCAGTGAATCCGGGGGATTCACCGGGGAGCTGTTTTTT,CASSESGGFTGELFF
NA,NA,TRBV5-1,TRBJ2-5,TGCGCCAGCAGCTTGTCGTCCAACTCCTACAATGAGCAGTACTTC,CASSLSSNSYNEQYF
few,TRBD2,TRBV19,TRBJ2-1,TGTGCCAGTAGCACCGGGACTAGCGCCGCCAATGAGCAGTTCTTC,CASSTGTSAANEQFF
few,TRBD2,TRBV5-6,TRBJ2-1,TGTGCCAGCAGCTTTACTAGCGGGGGGTCGGAGTTCTTC,CASSFTSGGSEFF
NA,TRBD1,TRBV20-1,TRBJ2-3,TGCTCCTCCGGGACAGGGGTTACAGATACGCAGTATTTT,CSSGTGVTDTQYF
few,NA,TRBV6-1,TRBJ1-5,TGTGCCAGCAGTCACAAGACAGACCCCAATCAGCCCCAGCATTTT,CASSHKTDPNQPQHF
NA,NA,TRBV29-1,TRBJ1-1,TGCAGCGTTGTTAGGGGGGCTGAAGCTTTCTTT,CSVVRGAEAFF
NA,NA,TRBV20-1,TRBJ2-7,TGCAGTGCTAGAGGGCCGGGGTGGCAGTACGAGCAGTACTTC,CSARGPGWQYEQYF
NA,TRBD1,TRBV12-3/TRBV12-4,TRBJ2-2,TGTGCCAGCCCGGGACAGGGGGCAATCGGGGAGCTGTTTTTT,CASPGQGAIGELFF
NA,TRBD2,TRBV20-1,TRBJ2-1,TGCAGTGCTAGAGGGGGACTAGAAGGGCCGGAGCAGTTCTTC,CSARGGLEGPEQFF
once,NA,TRBV7-9,TRBJ1-1,TGTGCCAGCAGCTTAAATAATATGGTGAACACTGAAGCTTTCTTT,CASSLNNMVNTEAFF
few,NA,TRBV7-2,TRBJ1-6,TGTGCCAGCAGCCCCGATACAGGATATAATTCACCCCTCCACTTT,CASSPDTGYNSPLHF
NA,NA,TRBV6-6,TRBJ2-1,TGTGCCAGCAGCCAACCTGGACGGGGGCGATGGTACAATGAGCAGTTCTTC,CASSQPGRGRWYNEQFF
once,TRBD1,TRBV6-6,TRBJ1-5,TGTGCCCCTCGACAGGGGATCCCTTATAGCAATCAGCCCCAGCATTTT,CAPRQGIPYSNQPQHF
NA,TRBD2,TRBV6-1,TRBJ2-3,TGTGCCAGCAGGAGGGGCTCGAGCGGGATCATTAGCACAGATACGCAGTATTTT,CASRRGSSGIISTDTQYF
NA,NA,TRBV27,TRBJ1-6,TGTGCCAGCAGCCCTCGGGGGGTCCTCCCTCGGGCTAATTCACCCCTCCACTTT,CASSPRGVLPRANSPLHF
NA,NA,TRBV3-1,TRBJ1-6,TGTGCCAGCAGCCGAGGGACAAATAATTCACCCCTCCACTTT,CASSRGTNNSPLHF
NA,NA,TRBV28,TRBJ1-6,TGTGCCAGCATTGGCTACCAGGGAGGCCTTTATAATTCACCCCTCCACTTT,CASIGYQGGLYNSPLHF
NA,TRBD1,TRBV4-1,TRBJ1-1,TGCGCCAGCAGCCAACAAGGGGGCAGAGTAATGAACACTGAAGCTTTCTTT,CASSQQGGRVMNTEAFF
NA,NA,TRBV28,TRBJ2-7,TGTGCCAGGGAGACTGGACCTCTCTACGAGCAGTACTTC,CARETGPLYEQYF
NA,NA,TRBV4-1,TRBJ2-7,TGCGCCAGCAGCCAAACCGAACTAGCCTCCTACGAGCAGTACTTC,CASSQTELASYEQYF
few,NA,TRBV11-2,TRBJ1-1,TGTGCCAGCAGCTTAGTCCCGGAAGGCCAAGCTTTCTTT,CASSLVPEGQAFF